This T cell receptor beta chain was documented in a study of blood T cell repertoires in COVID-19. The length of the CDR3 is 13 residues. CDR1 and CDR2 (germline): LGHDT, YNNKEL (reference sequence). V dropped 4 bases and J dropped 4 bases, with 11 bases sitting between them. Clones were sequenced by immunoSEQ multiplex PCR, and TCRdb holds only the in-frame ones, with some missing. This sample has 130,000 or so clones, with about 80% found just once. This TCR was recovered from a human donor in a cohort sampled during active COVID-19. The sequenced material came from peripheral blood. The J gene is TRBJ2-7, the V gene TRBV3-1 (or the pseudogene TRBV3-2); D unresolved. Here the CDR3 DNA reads TGTGCCAGCAGCCCTCCGGGTGGTTACGAGCAGTACTTC. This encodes CASSPPGGYEQYF.